This TCR beta chain was observed in a study of shared T cell receptors in the human thymus. Measured with immunoSEQ multiplex PCR; TCRdb has only the in-frame clones, and not every one. Found here are hundreds of thousands of clones, 80% to 90% of them singletons; the top ten hold over 0.008%. The CDR3 spans 15 residues. Germline CDR1 and CDR2: LNHNV and YYDKDF (reference sequence). Trimming cost V 3 bases and J 1 base, with 12 bases left between them. This same sample was also taken into another study, of human thymus T cells. That study reports: The donor group consisted of healthy Finnish infants who were having corrective surgery for congenital heart defects. Resections from corrective heart surgery provided thymus tissue. Across thymic and blood repertoires, the usage of V and J genes appeared to be biased. Related reports documented highly overlapping thymic repertoires among unrelated individuals.

The chain uses TRBV15 and TRBJ1-2; D possibly corresponds to TRBD1 (5 bases). Sequenced: thymocytes. The sequence derives from a boy in the first two years of life with a congenital heart defect. CDR3 DNA: TGTGCCACCAGCAGGGGGCGCGGTAATAACTATGGCTACACCTTC. It yields the protein CATSRGRGNNYGYTF.